The next 28 T cell receptor beta chains were all read from a single sample in a study of response to subunit inactivated influenza vaccine. TCRdb fed the RT-PCR reads into MiXCR, producing one record per CDR3 protein. The table includes 500,000 to 600,000 distinct CDR3 sequences, roughly 10% detected once. In addition, the sample was reused for a study of T cells expressing NK-cell markers. That paper states: The TCR beta cDNA came from 5'RACE template switching with UMIs.

This sample comprised PBMCs from blood, obtained on the day of vaccination. The receptors shown here come from a man aged 45-65 years who received an inactivated influenza vaccine.

This clonotype was picked up a small number of times. The gene calls are TRBV18 and TRBJ2-7; possibly TRBD1 for D (5 bases). CDR3 size: 16 residues. In germline, CDR1 is KGHSH, CDR2 LQKENI. V was shortened by 3 bases and J by 7 bases, with 22 bases between the two germline ends. The CDR3 DNA follows: TGTGCCAGCTCACCCCCCCATATGGTTGCAGGGCAGGAGCAGTACTTC. Translation: CASSPPHMVAGQEQYF.

CDR3 sequence (DNA): TGTGCCAGCACCCCCCTGGGCAATGAGCAGTTCTTC. Translation: CASTPLGNEQFF. The rearrangement uses TRBV7-9 and TRBJ2-1; D gene ambiguous. Trimming left V 7 bases short and J 6 bases short, with 10 bases between. This CDR3 has 12 amino acids. CDR1 is SEHNR and CDR2 is FQNEAQ in the germline V gene (reference sequence).

This rearrangement joins TRBV3-1 to TRBJ2-1; D unresolved. The CDR3 extends over 17 amino acids. The V gene's germline CDR1 is LGHDT and CDR2 YNNKEL (reference sequence). The V and J ends lost 4 bases and 6 bases respectively, with 22 bases between them. CDR3: CASSPRATPEGFNEQFF. Here the CDR3 DNA reads TGTGCCAGCAGCCCCCGCGCGACTCCCGAAGGATTCAATGAGCAGTTCTTC.

In its sample, this clonotype was seen many times. V and J are TRBV12-3 or TRBV12-4 and TRBJ2-4; 9 nucleotides agree with TRBD2. This CDR3 contains 15 residues. Trimming at V came to 0 bases and at J to 8 bases, leaving 5 bases not matched to a gene. DNA for the CDR3: TGTGCCAGCAGTTTAGCTAGCGGGAGTGGGGACATTCAGTACTTC. It is translated as CASSLASGSGDIQYF.

The chain has TRBV18 and TRBJ2-7; TRBD1 matches at 7 bases. Germline CDR1 is KGHSH and CDR2 is LQKENI. The CDR3 extends over 14 amino acids. The J segment lost 4 bases and the V segment lost 2 bases, leaving 5 bases of the junction unmatched. In DNA, the CDR3 is TGTGCCAGCTCACCAGGCAGGGGGAAATACGAGCAGTACTTC. Translating gives CASSPGRGKYEQYF. The full variable domain, with the rest looked up from reference TRBV18 and TRBJ2-7, is NAGVMQNPRHLVRRRGQEARLRCSPMKGHSHVYWYRQLPEEGLKFMVYLQKENIIDESGMPKERFSAEFPKEGPSILRIQQVVRGDSAAYFCASSPGRGKYEQYFGPGTRLTVT.

This clonotype has a handful of counts. The chain joins TRBV11-2 to TRBJ2-7; 9 positions agree with TRBD2. This CDR3 has 17 residues. The V and J ends lost 0 bases and 4 bases, in that order; junction bases with no gene match: 10. Germline V CDR1 and CDR2: SGHAT, FQNNGV. CDR3 amino acids: CASSLEVLAGVEYEQYF. As DNA, the CDR3 is TGTGCCAGCAGCTTAGAGGTCTTAGCGGGAGTCGAGTACGAGCAGTACTTC. The whole variable domain, remainder taken from reference TRBV11-2 and TRBJ2-7, is EAGVAQSPRYKIIEKRQSVAFWCNPISGHATLYWYQQILGQGPKLLIQFQNNGVVDDSQLPKDRFSAERLKGVDSTLKIQPAKLEDSAVYLCASSLEVLAGVEYEQYFGPGTRLTVT.

The chain recombines TRBV9 with TRBJ1-5; perhaps TRBD1 as D (5 bases). This CDR3 contains 15 residues. The V and J ends lost 3 bases and 4 bases respectively, with 14 bases between them. The germline V gene has CDR1 SGDLS and CDR2 YYNGEE. The CDR3 DNA follows: TGTGCCAGCAGCGCCGGGGCTTCGGCGAATCAGCCCCAGCATTTT. Its translation is CASSAGASANQPQHF.

The V gene is TRBV14, the J gene TRBJ2-1, with TRBD1 as a possible D gene (6 bases). The V gene lost 3 bases and the J gene lost 3 bases, with 9 bases spanning the gap. Germline CDR1 and CDR2: SGHDN and FVKESK. CDR3 size: 14 residues. This CDR3 reads CASSHLDSYNEQFF. CDR3 nucleotide sequence: TGTGCCAGCAGCCACTTGGACAGCTACAATGAGCAGTTCTTC.

In its sample, this clonotype was seen a few times. J is TRBJ2-3 and V is TRBV7-8, with TRBD1 matching over 7 bases. Germline V lookup: CDR1 SGHVS, CDR2 FQNEAQ. The V and J ends lost 4 bases and 6 bases, in that order; junction bases with no gene match: 7. This CDR3 region has 14 residues. The CDR3: CASSSRTGSDTQYF. In DNA form, the CDR3 reads TGTGCCAGCAGCTCGAGGACAGGTAGTGATACGCAGTATTTT.

This chain uses TRBV20-1 with TRBJ2-7; TRBD2 aligns across 13 bases. Trimming cost V 3 bases and J 3 bases; bases outside gene matches: 14. CDR1 and CDR2 from the germline V gene are DFQATT and SNEGSKA (reference sequence). The length of the CDR3 is 18 residues. The CDR3 protein is CSASGLAGESSPLYEQYF. CDR3 sequence (DNA): TGCAGTGCTAGTGGACTAGCGGGAGAGAGTTCTCCTCTCTACGAGCAGTACTTC.

This clonotype was seen many times. This sequence joins TRBV20-1 and TRBJ2-1; 13 positions agree with TRBD2. The V segment lost 4 bases and the J segment 2 bases; nucleotides outside the gene matches: 5. CDR1 DFQATT and CDR2 SNEGSKA come from the germline V gene (reference sequence). CDR3 length: 16 amino acids. The CDR3 DNA reads TGCAGTGCTACTAGACTAGCGGGGGGTCCCTACAATGAGCAGTTCTTC. Translated: CSATRLAGGPYNEQFF.

The chain carries TRBV11-2 and TRBJ2-5, with 13 bases aligning to TRBD2. In germline, CDR1 is SGHAT, CDR2 FQNNGV. The CDR3 length is 15 residues. Trimming took 10 bases from V and 5 from J; bases not matched to a gene: 10. CDR3 region: CAMGPGTSGAETQYF. In nucleotides, the CDR3 is TGTGCCATGGGCCCCGGGACTAGCGGGGCCGAGACCCAGTACTTC. Complete variable domain (other parts from reference TRBV11-2 and TRBJ2-5): EAGVAQSPRYKIIEKRQSVAFWCNPISGHATLYWYQQILGQGPKLLIQFQNNGVVDDSQLPKDRFSAERLKGVDSTLKIQPAKLEDSAVYLCAMGPGTSGAETQYFGPGTRLLVL.

Of note for this clonotype: An end of the junction differs from the germline gene, which may be a read error. The J gene is TRBJ2-1, the V gene TRBV5-6, with TRBD1 as a possible D gene (6 bases). Germline assignment: CDR1 SGHDT and CDR2 YYEEEE. This CDR3 spans 14 amino acids. The CDR3, as DNA: TGTGCCAGCGGCAGCCCCCACAGGGACAATGAGCAGATCTTC. It codes for CASGSPHRDNEQIF.

The V gene is TRBV12-3 or TRBV12-4, the J gene TRBJ1-2, with 7 bases that match TRBD1. This CDR3 has 14 amino acids. The V gene end was trimmed by 2 bases and the J gene end by 8 bases; junction bases not matched to a gene: 8. The CDR3 region has the DNA TGTGCCAGCAGTTTACAAGGGGGCGCTCAGGGCTACACCTTC. Translating gives CASSLQGGAQGYTF.

The chain recombines TRBV5-5 with TRBJ1-1; D gene ambiguous. Germline V gene lookup returns CDR1 SGHKS and CDR2 YYEKEE (reference sequence). The ends were cut back, 2 bases at V and 8 bases at J, with 10 bases in the middle. The CDR3 loop spans 12 amino acids. The CDR3 protein is CASSFLEGEAFF. As DNA, the CDR3 is TGTGCCAGCAGCTTTTTAGAGGGCGAAGCTTTCTTT.

The sample holds a few counts of this clonotype. The V gene is TRBV5-6, the J gene TRBJ2-1; 8 nucleotides agree with TRBD2. The CDR3 totals 19 residues. CDR1 is SGHDT and CDR2 is YYEEEE in the germline V gene. Trimming at V came to 3 bases and at J to 0 bases, leaving 14 bases not matched to a gene. CDR3: CASSWAAAGGLSSYNEQFF. The CDR3 coding sequence is TGTGCCAGCAGCTGGGCTGCGGCGGGGGGCTTAAGCTCCTACAATGAGCAGTTCTTC.

This clonotype has only a few counts. The chain has TRBV3-1 and TRBJ2-7; D possibly corresponds to TRBD2 (5 bases). CDR1 and CDR2 from the germline V gene are LGHDT and YNNKEL (reference sequence). The CDR3 spans 16 residues. Trimming pared 2 bases from V and 4 bases from J, leaving 18 bases between. CDR3 in DNA: TGTGCCAGCAGCCAACTTGCAGGAGCGGTTGGGTACGAGCAGTACTTC. It encodes CASSQLAGAVGYEQYF.

CDR3 amino acids: CASSPSPGQHYNEQFF. The CDR3 DNA is TGTGCCAGCAGTCCGTCCCCGGGACAGCACTACAATGAGCAGTTCTTC. The chain is built from TRBV28 and TRBJ2-1, with 7 bases fitting TRBD1. Germline CDR1 is MDHEN and CDR2 is SYDVKM. The ends lost 5 bases at V and 3 bases at J; junction bases unmatched: 10. The CDR3 has 16 amino acids.

This chain joins TRBV5-5 and TRBJ2-1; D might be TRBD2 (5 bases). V lost 3 bases and J lost 3, with 13 bases in between. The length of the CDR3 is 15 residues. Germline V CDR1 and CDR2: SGHKS, YYEKEE (reference sequence). CDR3 protein: CASSWNRGVYNEQFF. The CDR3 nucleotides are TGTGCCAGCAGCTGGAATCGGGGAGTCTACAATGAGCAGTTCTTC. Looking up the rest from reference TRBV5-5 and TRBJ2-1 gives the full variable domain: DAGVTQSPTHLIKTRGQQVTLRCSPISGHKSVSWYQQVLGQGPQFIFQYYEKEERGRGNFPDRFSARQFPNYSSELNVNALLLGDSALYLCASSWNRGVYNEQFFGPGTRLTVL.

V usage is TRBV9 and J usage is TRBJ2-5, with 11 bases identical to TRBD2. CDR3 length: 15 residues. J was trimmed by 2 bases and V by 3 bases; bases with no gene match: 3. CDR1 is SGDLS and CDR2 is YYNGEE in the germline V gene. The CDR3 DNA sequence: TGTGCCAGCAGCGGACTAGCGGGGAATCAAGAGACCCAGTACTTC. Protein: CASSGLAGNQETQYF. Supplemented by reference TRBV9 and TRBJ2-5, the full variable domain reads DSGVTQTPKHLITATGQRVTLRCSPRSGDLSVYWYQQSLDQGLQFLIQYYNGEERAKGNILERFSAQQFPDLHSELNLSSLELGDSALYFCASSGLAGNQETQYFGPGTRLLVL.

This clonotype was picked up a small number of times. The V call is TRBV7-2, the J call TRBJ2-7; no definite D call. The CDR3 is 15 residues long. V was cut by 0 bases and J by 0 bases, with 9 bases left in between. Germline V gives CDR1 SGHTA, CDR2 FQGNSA. The CDR3: CASSLAPEFSYEQYF. Here the CDR3 DNA reads TGTGCCAGCAGCTTAGCGCCGGAGTTCTCCTACGAGCAGTACTTC.

This clonotype was seen only a few times. In DNA, the CDR3 is TGTGCCAGCAGTTACTCCGCGGAGTCTGAAGCTTTCTTT. Its protein is CASSYSAESEAFF. V is TRBV6-6 and J is TRBJ1-1; the D is unclear. The V end was cut by 0 bases, the J end by 6 bases, with 8 bases between. The CDR3 covers 13 residues. Germline CDR1 MNHNY, CDR2 SVGAGI (reference sequence).

The chain joins TRBV12-3 or TRBV12-4 to TRBJ1-1; D not certain. This CDR3 spans 13 amino acids. Trimming cost V 3 bases and J 3 bases, with 8 bases left between them. The CDR3 sequence is CASSFGVDTEAFF. As DNA, the CDR3 is TGTGCCAGCAGTTTTGGAGTGGACACTGAAGCTTTCTTT.

V usage is TRBV2 and J usage is TRBJ2-7, with D possibly called TRBD1 or TRBD2 (5 bases each). V shed 5 bases and J shed 1 base, with 12 bases lying between them. CDR3 length: 14 amino acids. CDR1 and CDR2 (germline): SNHLY, FYNNEI. This chain's CDR3 is CASSFRESSYEQYF. In DNA, the CDR3 is TGTGCCAGCAGTTTCAGGGAGTCGTCCTACGAGCAGTACTTC.

CDR3 sequence reads: CASSARQGLTGANVLTF. CDR3 in DNA: TGTGCCAGCAGTGCCCGACAGGGATTGACTGGGGCCAACGTCCTGACTTTC. V gene TRBV25-1 combines with J gene TRBJ2-6; 7 bases are shared with TRBD1. There are 17 residues in the CDR3. Trimming at V came to 4 bases and at J to 2 bases, leaving 8 bases not matched to a gene. Germline assignment: CDR1 MGHDK and CDR2 SYGVNS. The whole variable domain, filled in from reference TRBV25-1 and TRBJ2-6, reads EADIYQTPRYLVIGTGKKITLECSQTMGHDKMYWYQQDPGMELHLIHYSYGVNSTEKGDLSSESTVSRIRTEHFPLTLESARPSHTSQYLCASSARQGLTGANVLTFGAGSRLTVL.

The CDR3 DNA follows: TGTGCCAGCTCACCGGTGGCAGGGACCGGGGAGCTGTTTTTT. Translated, it gives CASSPVAGTGELFF. The chain recombines TRBV18 with TRBJ2-2, with TRBD1 as a possible D gene (5 bases). This CDR3 has 14 amino acids. In germline, CDR1 is KGHSH, CDR2 LQKENI. V lost 3 bases to trimming and J lost 5 bases, with 10 bases between them.

This clonotype was seen a few times. The gene calls are TRBV12-3 or TRBV12-4 and TRBJ1-5; D call uncertain. V was clipped by 2 bases and J by 7 bases, with 12 bases between them. This CDR3 is built from 14 residues. In DNA form, the CDR3 reads TGTGCCAGCAGTTTATGGGGTGAACGACAGCCCCAGCATTTT. Translating gives CASSLWGERQPQHF.

This rearrangement joins TRBV24-1 to TRBJ2-3, with D unresolved. There are 15 residues in the CDR3. Per the germline V gene, CDR1 is KGHDR and CDR2 is SFDVKD. Between the trimmed V and J ends, which lost 4 bases and 2 bases, there was a span of 12 bases. The CDR3 is CATSDFDGYTDTQYF. The CDR3 nucleotides read TGTGCCACCAGTGACTTCGACGGATACACAGATACGCAGTATTTT.